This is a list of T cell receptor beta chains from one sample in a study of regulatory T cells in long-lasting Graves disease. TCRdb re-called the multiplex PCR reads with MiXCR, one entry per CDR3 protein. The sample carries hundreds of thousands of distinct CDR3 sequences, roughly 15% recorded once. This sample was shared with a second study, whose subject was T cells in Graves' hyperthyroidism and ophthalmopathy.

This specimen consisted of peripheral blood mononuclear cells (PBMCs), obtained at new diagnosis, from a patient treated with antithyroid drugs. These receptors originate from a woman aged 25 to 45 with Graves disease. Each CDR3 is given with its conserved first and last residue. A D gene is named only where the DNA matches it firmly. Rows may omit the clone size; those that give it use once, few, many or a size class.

CDR3 DNA: TGTGCCAGCAGCCTATCTAGCGACTCGGCCAATGAGCAGTTCTTC; CDR3 protein: CASSLSSDSANEQFF; D gene: .; V gene: TRBV13; CDR3 length: 15; J gene: TRBJ2-1; clone size: few
CDR3 DNA: TGTGCCAGCAGTCACGGGAACACTGAAGCTTTCTTT; CDR3 protein: CASSHGNTEAFF; D gene: .; V gene: TRBV6-1; CDR3 length: 12; J gene: TRBJ1-1; clone size: many
CDR3 DNA: TGTGCCAGCAGCTTAGCCACATCAAGCCCTTCTGGGGCCAACGTCCTGACTTTC; CDR3 protein: CASSLATSSPSGANVLTF; D gene: .; V gene: TRBV7-2; CDR3 length: 18; J gene: TRBJ2-6; clone size: .
CDR3 DNA: TGCAGCGCTGGACAGGACTTCAATCAGCCCCAGCATTTT; CDR3 protein: CSAGQDFNQPQHF; D gene: TRBD1; V gene: TRBV29-1; CDR3 length: 13; J gene: TRBJ1-5; clone size: many
CDR3 DNA: TGTGCCAGCAGTTCCGCCTACTACGAGCAGTACTTC; CDR3 protein: CASSSAYYEQYF; D gene: .; V gene: TRBV6-4; CDR3 length: 12; J gene: TRBJ2-7; clone size: few
CDR3 DNA: TGTGCCAGCAGCGTACACCCAGGAACCTCTAATGAAAAACTGTTTTTT; CDR3 protein: CASSVHPGTSNEKLFF; D gene: .; V gene: TRBV9; CDR3 length: 16; J gene: TRBJ1-4; clone size: .
CDR3 DNA: TGCAGTGCTAGGGAGCTTCAAGAGACCCAGTACTTC; CDR3 protein: CSARELQETQYF; D gene: .; V gene: TRBV20-1; CDR3 length: 12; J gene: TRBJ2-5; clone size: few
CDR3 DNA: TGCGCCAGCAGTCCAGTAGGTTCCCTCTACGAGCAGTACTTC; CDR3 protein: CASSPVGSLYEQYF; D gene: .; V gene: TRBV10-2; CDR3 length: 14; J gene: TRBJ2-7; clone size: few
CDR3 DNA: TGTGCCAGCAGCGTAGGGGGGGAGACCATGAACACTGAAGCTTTCTTT; CDR3 protein: CASSVGGETMNTEAFF; D gene: .; V gene: TRBV9; CDR3 length: 16; J gene: TRBJ1-1; clone size: .
CDR3 DNA: TGTGCCAGCAGCGCCCGGGACTCTTCACTCAATGAGCAGTTCTTC; CDR3 protein: CASSARDSSLNEQFF; D gene: .; V gene: TRBV7-8; CDR3 length: 15; J gene: TRBJ2-1; clone size: many
CDR3 DNA: TGCAGCGTTGATTCCGGCGGCGCGGAGACCCAGTACTTC; CDR3 protein: CSVDSGGAETQYF; D gene: .; V gene: TRBV29-1; CDR3 length: 13; J gene: TRBJ2-5; clone size: .
CDR3 DNA: TGTGCCTGGAGTGACAGGGGGCGCGGGTATAGCAATCAGCCCCAGCATTTT; CDR3 protein: CAWSDRGRGYSNQPQHF; D gene: TRBD1; V gene: TRBV30; CDR3 length: 17; J gene: TRBJ1-5; clone size: .
CDR3 DNA: TGTGCCAGTAGTGGACAGACCGGGACGTGGGATACGCAGTATTTT; CDR3 protein: CASSGQTGTWDTQYF; D gene: .; V gene: TRBV19; CDR3 length: 15; J gene: TRBJ2-3; clone size: .
CDR3 DNA: TGTGCCAGCAGCGTCGGACAGCCCTACGAGCAGTACTTC; CDR3 protein: CASSVGQPYEQYF; D gene: .; V gene: TRBV7-2; CDR3 length: 13; J gene: TRBJ2-7; clone size: many
CDR3 DNA: TGTGCCAGCAGAGCCCCCGGGACATACTATGGCTACACCTTC; CDR3 protein: CASRAPGTYYGYTF; D gene: .; V gene: TRBV28; CDR3 length: 14; J gene: TRBJ1-2; clone size: many
CDR3 DNA: TGTGCCAGCAGCTTAGTTGGGGGTATGGGTAGCTCCTACGAGCAGTACTTC; CDR3 protein: CASSLVGGMGSSYEQYF; D gene: .; V gene: TRBV7-9; CDR3 length: 17; J gene: TRBJ2-7; clone size: few
CDR3 DNA: TGCAGTGCTAGAGATTACGGGGGGGAATTTGATGAAGCTTTCTTT; CDR3 protein: CSARDYGGEFDEAFF; D gene: .; V gene: TRBV20-1; CDR3 length: 15; J gene: TRBJ1-1; clone size: many
CDR3 DNA: TGTGCCAGCAGCCGCGGGACAGGTCAGGCCGGGGAGCTGTTTTTT; CDR3 protein: CASSRGTGQAGELFF; D gene: TRBD1; V gene: TRBV7-9; CDR3 length: 15; J gene: TRBJ2-2; clone size: .
CDR3 DNA: TGTGCCAGCAGCGAAACAGGGGGTTACACAGATACGCAGTATTTT; CDR3 protein: CASSETGGYTDTQYF; D gene: TRBD1; V gene: TRBV28; CDR3 length: 15; J gene: TRBJ2-3; clone size: many
CDR3 DNA: TGTGCCAGCAGTGAATGGCGCTGGTCACCCCTCCACTTT; CDR3 protein: CASSEWRWSPLHF; D gene: .; V gene: TRBV6-1; CDR3 length: 13; J gene: TRBJ1-6; clone size: few
CDR3 DNA: TGTGCCAGCAGTCGGGGGGGGTCGGGGGCGGGCAATCAGCCCCAGCATTTT; CDR3 protein: CASSRGGSGAGNQPQHF; D gene: .; V gene: TRBV6-2/TRBV6-3; CDR3 length: 17; J gene: TRBJ1-5; clone size: many
CDR3 DNA: TGTAGGGGACGGATGAAGTATAGCAATCAGCCCCAGCATTTT; CDR3 protein: CRGRMKYSNQPQHF; D gene: .; V gene: TRBV19; CDR3 length: 14; J gene: TRBJ1-5; clone size: many
CDR3 DNA: TGTGCCAGCAAAGGGGTTGGCTACACCTTC; CDR3 protein: CASKGVGYTF; D gene: .; V gene: TRBV28; CDR3 length: 10; J gene: TRBJ1-2; clone size: few